Each of the 24 T cell receptor beta chains below was sequenced from the same sample in a study of cytomegalovirus exposure and HLA in healthy donors. The PCR used 60 Vbeta and 13 Jbeta primers. Sequenced by immunoSEQ multiplex PCR; TCRdb stores in-frame clones only, minus some. The sample includes just over 150,000 clones, approximately 80% of them seen just once. The sequencing sample was made of PBMCs. These TCRs come from a male donor in good health and CMV-seropositive.

This chain links TRBV28 with TRBJ2-7; 9 nucleotides line up with TRBD2. Germline lookup yields CDR1 MDHEN and CDR2 SYDVKM. This CDR3 has 14 residues. Trimming cost V 5 bases and J 2 bases; bases outside gene matches: 4. CDR3 protein: CASSLSGSAYEQYF. CDR3 bases: TGTGCCAGCAGTCTTAGCGGGAGCGCCTACGAGCAGTACTTC. The full variable domain, in which reference TRBV28 and TRBJ2-7 provide the parts outside the CDR3, is DVKVTQSSRYLVKRTGEKVFLECVQDMDHENMFWYRQDPGLGLRLIYFSYDVKMKEKGDIPEGYSVSREKKERFSLILESASTNQTSMYLCASSLSGSAYEQYFGPGTRLTVT.

This clone appeared a few times. The rearrangement joins TRBV6-5 to TRBJ1-1; 7 nucleotides align to TRBD1. Germline CDR1 MNHEY, CDR2 SVGAGI. The CDR3 is 12 residues long. Trimming took 6 bases from V and 9 from J; bases not matched to a gene: 7. The CDR3 region has the DNA TGTGCCAGCAGGATTGACAGGGATAAAGCTTTCTTT. This translates into CASRIDRDKAFF.

The rearrangement links TRBV9 to TRBJ2-2, with TRBD2 identical over 9 bases. Germline values: CDR1 SGDLS, CDR2 YYNGEE. The V and J ends lost 4 bases and 6 bases, in that order; junction bases with no gene match: 7. CDR3 size: 15 residues. The CDR3 DNA follows: TGTGCCAGCAGCCCTATCTTAGCGGGAGCCGGGGAGCTGTTTTTT. It encodes CASSPILAGAGELFF.

The V call is TRBV27, the J call TRBJ2-1; D possibly corresponds to TRBD1 (6 bases). V lost 6 bases to trimming and J lost 0 bases, with 12 bases between them. The CDR3 is made up of 15 amino acids. The germline CDR1 and CDR2 sequences are MNHEY and SMNVEV (reference sequence). The CDR3 region is CASRSGTHSYNEQFF. The CDR3 DNA reads TGTGCCAGCAGGTCCGGGACACACTCCTACAATGAGCAGTTCTTC.

J is TRBJ2-7 and V is TRBV9, with D maybe TRBD1 (7 bases). The CDR3 loop spans 14 amino acids. Trimming removed 3 bases at V and 4 bases at J, with 14 bases between. Germline CDR1 is SGDLS and CDR2 is YYNGEE. The DNA of the CDR3 is TGTGCCAGCAGCGGAACAGGGGCGGGATACGAGCAGTACTTC. Translated, it gives CASSGTGAGYEQYF.

A note on this clone: An end of the junction differs from the germline gene, which may be a read error. The rearrangement links TRBV30 to TRBJ1-1; D uncertain. The CDR3 totals 12 residues. Germline V gives CDR1 GTSNPN, CDR2 SVGIG (reference sequence). The CDR3 protein is CAWGRVKTEAFF. The CDR3 DNA follows: TGTGCCTGGGGGAGGGTGAAAACTGAAGCTTTCTTT.

This sequence joins TRBV27 and TRBJ1-2; no clear D gene. The CDR3 is 15 residues long. Germline V lookup: CDR1 MNHEY, CDR2 SMNVEV (reference sequence). Trimming pared 3 bases from V and 2 bases from J, leaving 13 bases between. As DNA, the CDR3 is TGTGCCAGCAGTTTTAGCAGCGGGCAGAACTATGGCTACACCTTC. Amino acid sequence: CASSFSSGQNYGYTF.

The genes are TRBV5-1 and TRBJ2-5; D not resolved. The CDR3 sequence is 15 residues long. Germline-derived CDR1 and CDR2 are SGHRS and YFSETQ. V lost 1 base to trimming and J lost 4 bases, with 14 bases between them. As DNA, the CDR3 is TGCGCCAGCAGCTTGTGGTCGGTGGCAGGAGAGACCCAGTACTTC. It yields the protein CASSLWSVAGETQYF. Looking up the rest from reference TRBV5-1 and TRBJ2-5 gives the full variable domain: KAGVTQTPRYLIKTRGQQVTLSCSPISGHRSVSWYQQTPGQGLQFLFEYFSETQRNKGNFPGRFSGRQFSNSRSEMNVSTLELGDSALYLCASSLWSVAGETQYFGPGTRLLVL.

The chain is built from TRBV28 and TRBJ2-1; D may be TRBD1 (6 bases). Trimming cost V 5 bases and J 5 bases, with 16 bases left between them. Germline CDR1 reads MDHEN; CDR2 reads SYDVKM. The CDR3 sequence is 15 residues long. The CDR3 DNA reads as TGTGCCAGCAGTCCCCGGGTCAGGGGCAACAATGAGCAGTTCTTC. Translating it yields CASSPRVRGNNEQFF.

This clone was counted only a few times. As DNA, the CDR3 is TGTGCCAGTAGTCTAGGACACGGGAAGGACGAGCAGTACTTC. Protein: CASSLGHGKDEQYF. J is TRBJ2-7 and V is TRBV19; D is possibly TRBD1 or TRBD2 (5 bases each). V was pared by 5 bases and J by 5 bases, with 16 bases between. This CDR3 has 14 residues. Germline V lookup: CDR1 LNHDA, CDR2 SQIVND (reference sequence).

The chain carries TRBV6-1 and TRBJ1-4; D is unresolved. This CDR3 is built from 14 residues. V was clipped by 4 bases and J by 10 bases, with 16 bases between them. Per germline, CDR1 MNHNS and CDR2 SASEGT. The CDR3: CASSVGTSSGKLFF. DNA of the CDR3: TGTGCCAGCAGTGTGGGTACTTCCTCGGGAAAACTGTTTTTT.

The J gene is TRBJ1-5, the V gene TRBV15; no definite D call. V lost 1 base, J lost 5 bases, and 6 bases lay in between. In germline, CDR1 is LNHNV, CDR2 YYDKDF (reference sequence). The CDR3 totals 13 residues. This CDR3 is CATSRAEDQPQHF. The DNA for the CDR3 is TGTGCCACCAGCAGAGCGGAGGATCAGCCCCAGCATTTT.

This chain connects TRBV5-1 to TRBJ2-1; 9 bases are a match to TRBD1. This CDR3 contains 15 residues. Germline V gives CDR1 SGHRS, CDR2 YFSETQ. J lost 7 bases, V lost 4 bases, and 9 bases had no gene match. For the CDR3, the DNA is TGCGCCAGCAGCGATCAAAGGGACAGGGCAAATGAGCAGTTCTTC. Translating it yields CASSDQRDRANEQFF. The full variable domain, its missing parts supplied by reference TRBV5-1 and TRBJ2-1, is KAGVTQTPRYLIKTRGQQVTLSCSPISGHRSVSWYQQTPGQGLQFLFEYFSETQRNKGNFPGRFSGRQFSNSRSEMNVSTLELGDSALYLCASSDQRDRANEQFFGPGTRLTVL.

The rearrangement joins TRBV10-2 to TRBJ2-3; 11 bases map to TRBD2. Germline V gene sequence: CDR1 WSHSY, CDR2 SAAADI. After removal of 3 bases from V and 4 bases from J, the junction contained 12 bases not matched to a gene. The length of the CDR3 is 18 residues. CDR3 DNA: TGCGCCAGCAGTGACTGGGGCAGACTAGCGGGAAGTTCAGATACGCAGTATTTT. It is translated as CASSDWGRLAGSSDTQYF.

J is TRBJ2-2 and V is TRBV2; 7 nucleotides line up with TRBD1. Germline trimming cut 6 bases from V and 5 bases from J; bases unmatched to any gene: 6. Per the germline V gene, CDR1 is SNHLY and CDR2 is FYNNEI. The CDR3 has 14 amino acids. CDR3 sequence (DNA): TGTGCCAGCAGCACCTACAGGGGTACCGGGGAGCTGTTTTTT. Encoded protein: CASSTYRGTGELFF.

The V call is TRBV5-1, the J call TRBJ2-7; D not resolved. V was shortened by 0 bases and J by 3 bases, with 10 bases between the two germline ends. The CDR3 is 14 residues long. In germline, CDR1 is SGHRS, CDR2 YFSETQ. In DNA, the CDR3 is TGCGCCAGCAGCTTGGGAGGCCCATACTACGAGCAGTACTTC. Translation gives CASSLGGPYYEQYF.

The chain combines TRBV18 with TRBJ2-7; TRBD1 agrees at 9 bases. The CDR3 length is 18 residues. V dropped 3 bases and J dropped 6; count of bases not matched to a gene: 18. Germline loops: CDR1 KGHSH, CDR2 LQKENI. This chain's CDR3 is CASSPLAPQGATRREQYF. The CDR3 DNA sequence: TGTGCCAGCTCACCGTTGGCCCCACAGGGGGCCACCCGTCGCGAGCAGTACTTC.

The chain employs TRBV9 and TRBJ2-5, with TRBD2 matching 7 bases. The better agreement between TRBJ2-7 and the DNA end casts doubt on the J call. CDR1 and CDR2 (germline): SGDLS, YYNGEE. The CDR3 length is 15 residues. In DNA form, the CDR3 reads TGTGCCAGCAGCGTAGAACTAGCGCCAGCCTACGAGCAGTACTTC. The encoded protein is CASSVELAPAYEQYF.

The chain uses TRBV19 and TRBJ2-1; possible D gene TRBD2, 6 bases. CDR1 LNHDA and CDR2 SQIVND come from the germline V gene (reference sequence). The CDR3 is made up of 13 amino acids. Trimming cost V 5 bases and J 9 bases, with 14 bases left between them. CDR3 DNA sequence: TGTGCCAGTAGTGCCCCAGCGGGCGCTGAGCAGTTCTTC. It codes for CASSAPAGAEQFF.

This rearrangement joins TRBV9 to TRBJ2-3; weak D call: TRBD1 (5 bases). This CDR3 region has 12 residues. Germline V gene lookup returns CDR1 SGDLS and CDR2 YYNGEE. Between the trimmed V and J ends, which lost 7 bases and 6 bases, there was a span of 12 bases. The CDR3 region is CASGAVWDTQYF. The CDR3 DNA follows: TGTGCCAGCGGGGCCGTTTGGGATACGCAGTATTTT.

The genes are TRBV5-4 and TRBJ1-1; D remains ambiguous. Trimming took off 4 bases at V and 1 base at J, with 11 bases between the two ends. Germline V gives CDR1 SGHNT, CDR2 YYREEE (reference sequence). This CDR3 is built from 14 residues. In DNA, the CDR3 is TGTGCCAGCAGCCCGGCGTGGGCGAACACTGAAGCTTTCTTT. It is translated as CASSPAWANTEAFF.

This chain links TRBV27 with TRBJ2-4, with TRBD2 as a possible D gene (6 bases). The CDR3 contains 14 residues. Trimming took 6 bases from V and 3 from J, leaving 12 bases between them. The germline V gene encodes CDR1 MNHEY and CDR2 SMNVEV (reference sequence). The CDR3 coding sequence is TGTGCCAGCAGCCCAGCGGGTATCAAAAACATTCAGTACTTC. Amino acids: CASSPAGIKNIQYF.

This clone was detected once. This sequence joins TRBV7-2 and TRBJ2-7; 9 nucleotides align to TRBD2. Germline V gene data show CDR1 as SGHTA and CDR2 as FQGNSA. V lost 3 bases and J lost 4; bases outside the gene matches: 13. CDR3 length: 17 residues. This CDR3 reads CASSFTNPGLALYEQYF. CDR3 nucleotide sequence: TGTGCCAGCAGCTTTACTAATCCAGGACTAGCGTTATACGAGCAGTACTTC.

The chain couples TRBV7-9 to TRBJ1-2; 11 bases are a match to TRBD1. Germline CDR1 is SEHNR and CDR2 is FQNEAQ (reference sequence). Trimming at V came to 3 bases and at J to 8 bases, leaving 8 bases not matched to a gene. This CDR3 is built from 15 residues. In DNA form, the CDR3 reads TGTGCCAGCAGCTTGGACAGGGGGCCGGCCACGGGCTACACCTTC. Protein: CASSLDRGPATGYTF. Full variable domain (outside the CDR3, taken from reference TRBV7-9 and TRBJ1-2): DTGVSQNPRHKITKRGQNVTFRCDPISEHNRLYWYRQTLGQGPEFLTYFQNEAQLEKSRLLSDRFSAERPKGSFSTLEIQRTEQGDSAMYLCASSLDRGPATGYTFGSGTRLTVV.